The next 9 T cell receptor beta chains were all read from a single sample in a study of T cells in Graves' hyperthyroidism and ophthalmopathy. Researchers amplified the TCR beta CDR3 regions from RNA transcripts. HTBI primers were employed in a first-round RT-PCR of the TCR CDR3. From the multiplex PCR reads, TCRdb called clonotypes with MiXCR, one entry per CDR3 protein. This repertoire shows about 640,000 distinct CDR3 sequences, less than 25% found once; its top ten account for roughly a third. Sequencing used blood. These receptor sequences come from a man under 40 with Graves' ophthalmopathy.

J is TRBJ2-1 and V is TRBV20-1, with TRBD2 matching 10 bases. CDR1 and CDR2 (germline): DFQATT, SNEGSKA (reference sequence). The CDR3 is made up of 15 amino acids. V was clipped by 5 bases and J by 3 bases; unmatched bases: 7. The CDR3 nucleotides read TGCAGTGCTTCGAGCGGGAGGGCCCGCTACAATGAGCAGTTCTTC. Residues: CSASSGRARYNEQFF.

This clonotype was seen a few times. The CDR3 DNA reads as TGTGCCAGCAGGGACTGGATCTACAATGAGCAGTTCTTC. Translation gives CASRDWIYNEQFF. The chain combines TRBV6-1 with TRBJ2-1, with D possibly TRBD2 on 5 matching bases. Trimming took 6 bases from V and 3 from J, leaving 9 bases between them. Germline CDR1 and CDR2: MNHNS and SASEGT. The length of the CDR3 is 13 residues.

This clonotype was detected a few times. The rearrangement links TRBV7-9 to TRBJ2-7; a possible D gene is TRBD1 (6 bases). Trimming took 1 base from V and 2 from J, leaving 15 bases between them. Germline CDR1 reads SEHNR; CDR2 reads FQNEAQ (reference sequence). CDR3 size: 16 residues. The DNA of the CDR3 is TGTGCCAGCAGCTTAGACCAGGGACAAGATCCCTACGAGCAGTACTTC. Protein product: CASSLDQGQDPYEQYF.

This clonotype has a handful of counts. The V call is TRBV6-1, the J call TRBJ2-3; no clear D gene. Germline V gene sequence: CDR1 MNHNS, CDR2 SASEGT. Deletions cut 6 bases from V and 4 bases from J, with 8 bases between. There are 12 residues in the CDR3. The CDR3 loop is CASRRRPDTQYF. Written as DNA, the CDR3 is TGTGCCAGCAGGCGGCGGCCAGATACGCAGTATTTT.

This clonotype was seen a few times. The rearrangement joins TRBV2 to TRBJ1-5; TRBD1 might be the D (5 bases). The CDR3 has 13 amino acids. Trimming stripped 3 bases from V and 6 bases from J, with 9 bases between. Germline V lookup: CDR1 SNHLY, CDR2 FYNNEI. CDR3 protein: CASSERGSQPQHF. CDR3 in DNA: TGTGCCAGCAGTGAGCGGGGGAGTCAGCCCCAGCATTTT.

The table lists this clonotype with many counts. The V call is TRBV5-6, the J call TRBJ2-7, with a weak D call TRBD2 (5 bases). CDR3 length: 14 amino acids. CDR1 and CDR2 from the germline V gene are SGHDT and YYEEEE. V was shortened by 0 bases and J by 1 base, with 8 bases between the two germline ends. CDR3 DNA sequence: TGTGCCAGCAGCTTGGGAGGGCGGTCCTACGAGCAGTACTTC. The encoded protein is CASSLGGRSYEQYF.

The rearrangement joins TRBV7-9 to TRBJ2-1; perhaps TRBD2 as D (5 bases). Trimming took off 5 bases at V and 4 bases at J, with 18 bases between the two ends. Germline lookup yields CDR1 SEHNR and CDR2 FQNEAQ (reference sequence). The CDR3 spans 16 residues. The CDR3 loop is CASSPVQAEAYNEQFF. The CDR3 nucleotides read TGTGCCAGCAGCCCGGTCCAAGCGGAGGCATACAATGAGCAGTTCTTC.

The chain recombines TRBV28 with TRBJ1-2; D is unresolved. Germline CDR1 is MDHEN and CDR2 is SYDVKM. The CDR3 has 15 residues. V dropped 3 bases and J dropped 5 bases, with 16 bases sitting between them. This CDR3 reads CASSFLIQSAYGYTF. CDR3 sequence (DNA): TGTGCCAGCAGTTTCCTAATTCAGTCAGCATATGGCTACACCTTC.

The gene calls are TRBV5-1 and TRBJ2-7; 8 nucleotides line up with TRBD1. CDR3 size: 14 residues. J lost 6 bases, V lost 4 bases, and 9 bases had no gene match. The germline V gene has CDR1 SGHRS and CDR2 YFSETQ. The CDR3, as DNA: TGCGCCAGCAGCCCGACAGGGGATTTGGCCGAGCAGTACTTC. Protein sequence: CASSPTGDLAEQYF.